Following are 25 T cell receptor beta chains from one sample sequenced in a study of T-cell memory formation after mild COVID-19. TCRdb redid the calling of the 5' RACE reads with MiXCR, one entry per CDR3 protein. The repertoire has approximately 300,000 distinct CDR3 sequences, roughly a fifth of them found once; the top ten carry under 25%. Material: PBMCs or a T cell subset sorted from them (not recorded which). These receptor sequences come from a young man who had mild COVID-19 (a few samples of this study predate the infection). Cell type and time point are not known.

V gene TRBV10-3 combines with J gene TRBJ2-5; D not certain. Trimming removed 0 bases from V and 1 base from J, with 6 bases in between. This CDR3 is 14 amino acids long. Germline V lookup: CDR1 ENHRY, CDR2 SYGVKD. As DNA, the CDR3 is TGTGCCATCAGTGAGTCAACCTTCCAAGAGACCCAGTACTTC. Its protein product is CAISESTFQETQYF.

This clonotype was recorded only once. CDR3 bases: TGCGCCAGCAGCCGAGGGGGGCGAGGGACCCAGTACTTC. Encoded protein: CASSRGGRGTQYF. V usage is TRBV5-1 and J usage is TRBJ2-5; D tentatively fits TRBD1 or TRBD2 (6 bases each). This CDR3 spans 13 amino acids. Germline values: CDR1 SGHRS, CDR2 YFSETQ. V was cut by 4 bases and J by 7 bases, with 14 bases left in between.

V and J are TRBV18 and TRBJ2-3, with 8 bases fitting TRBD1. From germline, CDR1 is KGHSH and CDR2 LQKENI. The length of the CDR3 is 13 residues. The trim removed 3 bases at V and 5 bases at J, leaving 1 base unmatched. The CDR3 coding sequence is TGTGCCAGCTCACCCGGACAGGGAGATACGCAGTATTTT. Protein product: CASSPGQGDTQYF.

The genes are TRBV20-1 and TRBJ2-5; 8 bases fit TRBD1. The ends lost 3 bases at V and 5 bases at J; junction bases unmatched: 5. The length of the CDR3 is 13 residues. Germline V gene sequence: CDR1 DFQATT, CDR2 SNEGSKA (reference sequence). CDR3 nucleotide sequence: TGCAGTGCTAGGGGACAGGCGGGGGAGACCCAGTACTTC. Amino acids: CSARGQAGETQYF.

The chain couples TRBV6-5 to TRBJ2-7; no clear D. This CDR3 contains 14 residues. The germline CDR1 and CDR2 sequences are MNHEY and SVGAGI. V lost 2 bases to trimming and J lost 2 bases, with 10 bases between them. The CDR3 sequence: CASSYVPQTYEQYF. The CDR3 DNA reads TGTGCCAGCAGTTACGTACCCCAGACCTACGAGCAGTACTTC.

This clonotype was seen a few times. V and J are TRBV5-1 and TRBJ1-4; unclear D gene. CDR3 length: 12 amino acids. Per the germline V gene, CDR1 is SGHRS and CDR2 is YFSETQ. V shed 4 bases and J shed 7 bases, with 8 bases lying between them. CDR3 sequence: CASSPSGEKLFF. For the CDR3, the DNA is TGCGCCAGCAGCCCGTCTGGTGAAAAACTGTTTTTT.

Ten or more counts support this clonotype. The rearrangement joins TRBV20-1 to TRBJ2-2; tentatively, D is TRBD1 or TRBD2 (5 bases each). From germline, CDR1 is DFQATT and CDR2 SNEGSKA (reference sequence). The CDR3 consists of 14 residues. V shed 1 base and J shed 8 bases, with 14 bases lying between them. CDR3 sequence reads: CSARAGTLVGELFF. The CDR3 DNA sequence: TGCAGTGCTAGAGCCGGGACCCTAGTTGGGGAGCTGTTTTTT.

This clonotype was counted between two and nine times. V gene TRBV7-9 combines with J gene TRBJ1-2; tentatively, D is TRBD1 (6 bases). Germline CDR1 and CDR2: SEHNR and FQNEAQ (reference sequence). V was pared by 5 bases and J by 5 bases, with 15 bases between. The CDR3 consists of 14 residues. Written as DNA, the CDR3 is TGTGCCAGCAGCGCCGTCGGGGGGGCGTATGGCTACACCTTC. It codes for CASSAVGGAYGYTF.

The CDR3 bases are TGCAGTGCTAGAGATCGGTCCCCGGCGGGGGACGAGACCCAGTACTTC. Protein sequence: CSARDRSPAGDETQYF. The V call is TRBV20-1, the J call TRBJ2-5, with 7 bases that match TRBD2. CDR1 and CDR2 (germline): DFQATT, SNEGSKA (reference sequence). Trimming cost V 0 bases and J 5 bases; bases outside gene matches: 12. The CDR3 has 16 residues.

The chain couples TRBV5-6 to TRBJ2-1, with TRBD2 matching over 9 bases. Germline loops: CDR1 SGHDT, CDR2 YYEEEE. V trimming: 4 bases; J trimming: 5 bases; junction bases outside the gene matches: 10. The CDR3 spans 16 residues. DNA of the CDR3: TGTGCCAGCAGCCCCGTAGCGGGGGAGATTCACAATGAGCAGTTCTTC. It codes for CASSPVAGEIHNEQFF. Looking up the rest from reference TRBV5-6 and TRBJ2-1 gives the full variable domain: DAGVTQSPTHLIKTRGQQVTLRCSPKSGHDTVSWYQQALGQGPQFIFQYYEEEERQRGNFPDRFSGHQFPNYSSELNVNALLLGDSALYLCASSPVAGEIHNEQFFGPGTRLTVL.

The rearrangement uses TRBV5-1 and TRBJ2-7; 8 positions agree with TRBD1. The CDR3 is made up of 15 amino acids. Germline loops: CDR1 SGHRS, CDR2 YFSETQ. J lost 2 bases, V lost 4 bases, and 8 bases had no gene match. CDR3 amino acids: CASSIGTGQPYEQYF. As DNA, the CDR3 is TGCGCCAGCAGCATCGGGACAGGCCAACCCTACGAGCAGTACTTC.

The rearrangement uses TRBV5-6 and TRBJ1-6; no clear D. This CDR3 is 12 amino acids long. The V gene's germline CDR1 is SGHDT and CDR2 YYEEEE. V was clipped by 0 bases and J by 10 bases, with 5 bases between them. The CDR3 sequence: CASSLEGSPLHF. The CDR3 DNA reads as TGTGCCAGCAGCTTGGAAGGATCACCCCTCCACTTT. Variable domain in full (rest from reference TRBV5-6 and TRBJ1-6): DAGVTQSPTHLIKTRGQQVTLRCSPKSGHDTVSWYQQALGQGPQFIFQYYEEEERQRGNFPDRFSGHQFPNYSSELNVNALLLGDSALYLCASSLEGSPLHFGNGTRLTVT.

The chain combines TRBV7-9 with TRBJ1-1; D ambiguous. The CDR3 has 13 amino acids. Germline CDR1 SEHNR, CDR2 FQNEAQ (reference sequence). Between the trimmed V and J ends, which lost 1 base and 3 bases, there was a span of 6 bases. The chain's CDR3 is CASSLDIYTEAFF. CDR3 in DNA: TGTGCCAGCAGCTTAGATATTTACACTGAAGCTTTCTTT.

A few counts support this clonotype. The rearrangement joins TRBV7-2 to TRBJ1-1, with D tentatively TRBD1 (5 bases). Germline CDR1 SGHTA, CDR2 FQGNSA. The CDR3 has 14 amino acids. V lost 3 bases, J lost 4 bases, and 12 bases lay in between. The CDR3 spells CASSFPERGTEAFF. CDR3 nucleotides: TGTGCCAGCAGCTTCCCCGAGAGGGGCACTGAAGCTTTCTTT.

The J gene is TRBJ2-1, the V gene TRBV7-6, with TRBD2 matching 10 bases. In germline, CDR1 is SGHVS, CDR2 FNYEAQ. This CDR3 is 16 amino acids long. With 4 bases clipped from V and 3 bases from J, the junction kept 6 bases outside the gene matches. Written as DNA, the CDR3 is TGTGCCAGCAGCTCAGCGGGACTAGCGTTCTACAATGAGCAGTTCTTC. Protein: CASSSAGLAFYNEQFF.

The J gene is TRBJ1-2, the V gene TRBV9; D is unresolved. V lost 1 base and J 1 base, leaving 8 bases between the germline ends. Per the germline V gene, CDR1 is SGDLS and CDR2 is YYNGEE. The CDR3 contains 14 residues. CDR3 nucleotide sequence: TGTGCCAGCAGCGTAAGAGACTGTAACTATGGCTACACCTTC. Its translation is CASSVRDCNYGYTF.

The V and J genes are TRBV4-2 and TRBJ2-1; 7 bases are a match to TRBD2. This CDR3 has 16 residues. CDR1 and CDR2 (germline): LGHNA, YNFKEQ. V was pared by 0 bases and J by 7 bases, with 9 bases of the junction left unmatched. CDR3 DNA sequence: TGTGCCAGCAGCCAAGATCATTGGGGGGGAGGGAATGAGCAGTTCTTC. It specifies CASSQDHWGGGNEQFF.

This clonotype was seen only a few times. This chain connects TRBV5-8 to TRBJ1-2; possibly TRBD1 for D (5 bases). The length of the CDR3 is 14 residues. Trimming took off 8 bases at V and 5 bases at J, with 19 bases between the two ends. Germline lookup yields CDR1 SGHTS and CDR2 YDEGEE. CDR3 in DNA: TGTGCCAGTCACCCCTACCGGGGCCCGTATGGCTACACCTTC. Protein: CASHPYRGPYGYTF.

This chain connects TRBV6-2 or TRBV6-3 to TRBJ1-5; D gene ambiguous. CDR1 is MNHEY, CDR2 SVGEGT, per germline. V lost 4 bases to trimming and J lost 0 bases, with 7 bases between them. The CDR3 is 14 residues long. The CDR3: CASSWSVSNQPQHF. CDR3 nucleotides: TGTGCCAGCAGTTGGAGCGTTAGCAATCAGCCCCAGCATTTT.

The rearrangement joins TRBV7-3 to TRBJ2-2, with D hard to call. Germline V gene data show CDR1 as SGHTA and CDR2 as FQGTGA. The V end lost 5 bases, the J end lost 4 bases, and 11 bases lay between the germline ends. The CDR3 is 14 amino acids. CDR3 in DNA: TGTGCCAGCAGCCCCACCTTCTCCACCGGGGAGCTGTTTTTT. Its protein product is CASSPTFSTGELFF. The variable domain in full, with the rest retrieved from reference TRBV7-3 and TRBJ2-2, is GAGVSQTPSNKVTEKGKYVELRCDPISGHTALYWYRQSLGQGPEFLIYFQGTGAADDSGLPNDRFFAVRPEGSVSTLKIQRTERGDSAVYLCASSPTFSTGELFFGEGSRLTVL.

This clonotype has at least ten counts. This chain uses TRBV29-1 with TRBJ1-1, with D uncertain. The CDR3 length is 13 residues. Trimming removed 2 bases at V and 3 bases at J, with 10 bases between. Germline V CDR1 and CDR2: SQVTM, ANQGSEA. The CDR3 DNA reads TGCAGCGTTGAACTAATACTTCACACTGAAGCTTTCTTT. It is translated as CSVELILHTEAFF.

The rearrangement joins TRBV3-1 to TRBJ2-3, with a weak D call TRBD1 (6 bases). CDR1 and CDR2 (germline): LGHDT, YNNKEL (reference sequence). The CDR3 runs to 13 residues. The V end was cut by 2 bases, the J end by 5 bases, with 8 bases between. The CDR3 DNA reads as TGTGCCAGCAGCCAATCAGGGGAAGATACGCAGTATTTT. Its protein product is CASSQSGEDTQYF.

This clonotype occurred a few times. The CDR3 nucleotides are TGTGCCATCGCTGGGGCGGGGGGGCCTGGAGATACGCAGTATTTT. Residues: CAIAGAGGPGDTQYF. J is TRBJ2-3 and V is TRBV24-1, with 9 positions matching TRBD2. V shed 11 bases and J 5 bases; nucleotides not matched to a gene: 13. Germline V gene sequence: CDR1 KGHDR, CDR2 SFDVKD. This CDR3 region has 15 residues.

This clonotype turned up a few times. The CDR3 bases are TGCAGCGTTGAGACGGTTTTGCGGGAGACCCAGTACTTC. Amino acid sequence: CSVETVLRETQYF. The chain combines TRBV29-1 with TRBJ2-5; the D is unclear. V lost 3 bases to trimming and J lost 5 bases, with 13 bases between them. Per germline, CDR1 SQVTM and CDR2 ANQGSEA. This CDR3 has 13 amino acids. Using reference TRBV29-1 and TRBJ2-5 for the parts outside the CDR3, the full variable domain is SAVISQKPSRDICQRGTSLTIQCQVDSQVTMMFWYRQQPGQSLTLIATANQGSEATYESGFVIDKFPISRPNLTFSTLTVSNMSPEDSSIYLCSVETVLRETQYFGPGTRLLVL.

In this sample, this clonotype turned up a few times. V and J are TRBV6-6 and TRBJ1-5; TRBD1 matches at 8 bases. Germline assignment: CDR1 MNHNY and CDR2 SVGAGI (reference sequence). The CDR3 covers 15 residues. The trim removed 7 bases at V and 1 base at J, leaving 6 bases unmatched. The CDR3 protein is CASTLQGGSNQPQHF. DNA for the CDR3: TGTGCCAGCACCTTACAGGGGGGAAGCAATCAGCCCCAGCATTTT.